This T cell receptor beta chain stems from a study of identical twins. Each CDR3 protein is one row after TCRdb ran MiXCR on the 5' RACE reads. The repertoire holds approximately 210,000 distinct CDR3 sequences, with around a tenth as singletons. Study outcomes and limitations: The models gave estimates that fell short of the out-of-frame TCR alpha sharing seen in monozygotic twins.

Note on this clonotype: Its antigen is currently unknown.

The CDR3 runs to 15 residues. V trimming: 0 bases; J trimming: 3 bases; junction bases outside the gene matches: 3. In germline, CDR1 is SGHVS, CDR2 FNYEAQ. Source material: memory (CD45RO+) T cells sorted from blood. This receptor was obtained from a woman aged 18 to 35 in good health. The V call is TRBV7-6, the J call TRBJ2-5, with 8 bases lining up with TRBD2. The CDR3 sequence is CASSLALRGEETQYF. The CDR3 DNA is TGTGCCAGCAGCTTAGCTTTGCGGGGGGAAGAGACCCAGTACTTC.